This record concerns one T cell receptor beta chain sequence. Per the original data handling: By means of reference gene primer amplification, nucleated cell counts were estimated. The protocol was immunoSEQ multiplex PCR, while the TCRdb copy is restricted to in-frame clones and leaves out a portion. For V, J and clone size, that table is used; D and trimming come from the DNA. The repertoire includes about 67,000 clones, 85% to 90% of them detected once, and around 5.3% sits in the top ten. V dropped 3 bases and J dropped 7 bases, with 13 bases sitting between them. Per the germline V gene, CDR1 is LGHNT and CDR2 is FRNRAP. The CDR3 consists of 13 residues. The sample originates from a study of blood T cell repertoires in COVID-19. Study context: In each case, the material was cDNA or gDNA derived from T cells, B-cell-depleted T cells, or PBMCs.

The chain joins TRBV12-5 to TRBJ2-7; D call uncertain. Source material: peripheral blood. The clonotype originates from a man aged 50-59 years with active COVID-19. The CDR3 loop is CASGFVPLREQYF. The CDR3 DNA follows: TGTGCTAGTGGTTTTGTCCCCCTTCGGGAGCAGTACTTC. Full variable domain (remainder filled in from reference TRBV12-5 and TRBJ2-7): DARVTQTPRHKVTEMGQEVTMRCQPILGHNTVFWYRQTMMQGLELLAYFRNRAPLDDSGMPKDRFSAEMPDATLATLKIQPSEPRDSAVYFCASGFVPLREQYFGPGTRLTVT.